The entry that follows covers one T cell receptor beta chain sequence. Its cognate antigen is unknown. 60 Vbeta and 13 Jbeta primers were used in PCR. Sequenced by immunoSEQ multiplex PCR; TCRdb stores in-frame clones only, minus some. The sample has over 85,000 clones, nearly 80% seen once. CDR3 length: 12 residues. The V and J ends lost 6 bases and 13 bases respectively, with 18 bases between them. Per germline, CDR1 LNHNV and CDR2 YYDKDF (reference sequence). These data originate in a study of cytomegalovirus exposure and HLA in healthy donors. Study-level findings and limits: According to a later analysis, most TCR beta chains associated with CMV appeared HLA-restricted. Some TCR beta chains (more than 150 of them) were listed as cytomegalovirus-associated.

The chain uses TRBV15 and TRBJ2-5; tentatively, D is TRBD1 (6 bases). The sequenced material came from PBMCs. The receptor comes from a woman younger than 45 in good health and CMV-seronegative. CDR3 nucleotides: TGTGCCACCAGAGATAAGAGGATCAGGGGGTACTTC. Amino acid sequence: CATRDKRIRGYF.